This T cell receptor (beta chain) comes out of a study of blood T cell repertoires in COVID-19. Study context: Samples representing acute and convalescent COVID-19 were sourced from the United States, Italy and Spain. Sources were T cells, B-cell-depleted T cells, or PBMCs; the material itself was cDNA or gDNA.

As originally analysed: Estimated nucleated cell counts came from reference gene primer amplification. Profiling relied on immunoSEQ multiplex PCR, and the TCRdb table lists in-frame clones only, not all of them. Clone size and V and J calls were adopted from that table, with D and trimming inferred from the DNA. The sample holds some 100,000 clones, less than 85% seen once. Losses at the gene ends were 0 bases for V and 8 bases for J; bases not matched to a gene: 6. The CDR3 consists of 15 residues. Per the germline V gene, CDR1 is SGHNT and CDR2 is YYREEE (reference sequence). V gene TRBV5-4 combines with J gene TRBJ2-1, with 9 nucleotides matching TRBD2. This TCR was recovered from a human donor in a cohort sampled during active or convalescent COVID-19. Sequencing input: peripheral blood. The CDR3 DNA sequence: TGTGCCAGCAGCTTGGTTCTCGGGACTAGCTATGAGCAGTTCTTC. Amino acids: CASSLVLGTSYEQFF.